One sample yielded the 15 T cell receptor beta chains listed below, sequenced in a study of regulatory T cells in long-lasting Graves disease. Time point noted: newly diagnosed GD, antithyroid drugs for less than 3 months. With RNA extracted from PBMCs as input, the TCR library was made. iRepertoire HTBI primers and Arm-PCR of CDR3 regions built TCR beta libraries. TCRdb re-analysed the multiplex PCR reads in MiXCR, keeping a single row per CDR3 protein. Among over 350,000 distinct CDR3 sequences listed, about 14% were seen once. This same sample was also taken into another study, of T cells in Graves' hyperthyroidism and ophthalmopathy.

The sequencing here drew on peripheral blood mononuclear cells (PBMCs), taken at new diagnosis, from a patient treated with antithyroid drugs. Receptors originate from a woman aged 50 to 60 with Graves disease.

The chain is built from TRBV10-3 and TRBJ1-5; 7 bases fit TRBD1. The CDR3 totals 16 residues. J gave up 2 bases and V 3 bases, and 7 bases lay outside the gene matches. The germline CDR1 and CDR2 sequences are ENHRY and SYGVKD. CDR3 sequence (DNA): TGTGCCATCAGTGATTCCACAGGGGCCCGCAATCAGCCCCAGCATTTT. Its translation: CAISDSTGARNQPQHF.

The rearrangement uses TRBV28 and TRBJ2-6; TRBD2 matches at 8 bases. The CDR3 consists of 16 residues. J was trimmed by 0 bases and V by 7 bases; bases with no gene match: 5. CDR1 and CDR2 (germline): MDHEN, SYDVKM. The CDR3 DNA sequence: TGTGCCAGCACTCCCGGGACTAGCTCTGGGGCCAACGTCCTGACTTTC. Protein sequence: CASTPGTSSGANVLTF.

The J gene is TRBJ2-7, the V gene TRBV19; 9 nucleotides match TRBD1. In germline, CDR1 is LNHDA, CDR2 SQIVND (reference sequence). V shed 8 bases and J 2 bases; nucleotides not matched to a gene: 7. This CDR3 contains 14 residues. CDR3 region: CASGRDRGTYEQYF. In DNA, the CDR3 is TGTGCCAGTGGTCGTGACAGGGGGACCTACGAGCAGTACTTC.

This clonotype was counted at least ten times. The chain uses TRBV24-1 and TRBJ2-2, with 9 bases fitting TRBD1. The CDR3 consists of 13 residues. V lost 8 bases and J lost 7; bases outside the gene matches: 4. Germline V gene lookup returns CDR1 KGHDR and CDR2 SFDVKD. CDR3 amino acids: CATNRGQGGELFF. As DNA, the CDR3 is TGTGCCACCAACAGGGGGCAGGGCGGGGAGCTGTTTTTT.

Note on this clonotype: One junction end does not reproduce the germline sequence, and a read error may be involved. This chain links TRBV7-6 with TRBJ1-5; 7 bases are a match to TRBD1. Germline V gives CDR1 SGHVS, CDR2 FNYEAQ. The CDR3 loop spans 17 amino acids. The CDR3 bases are TGTGCCAGCAGCCTACAAGCAAGACAGGGCACGAATCAGCCCCAGCTTTTT. It specifies CASSLQARQGTNQPQLF.

This clonotype was seen a handful of times. The chain is built from TRBV5-1 and TRBJ2-1; TRBD2 matches 10 bases. CDR3 length: 17 amino acids. V shed 3 bases, J shed 5 bases, and the junction held 11 bases outside the gene matches. Germline loops: CDR1 SGHRS, CDR2 YFSETQ. The CDR3 nucleotides are TGCGCCAGCAGCTCCTCTAGCGGGAGCGGTCTAAACAATGAGCAGTTCTTC. It specifies CASSSSSGSGLNNEQFF.

This chain connects TRBV5-6 to TRBJ2-1; no firm D call. The germline CDR1 and CDR2 sequences are SGHDT and YYEEEE. The CDR3 has 14 residues. V was cut by 1 base and J by 7 bases, with 12 bases left in between. In nucleotides, the CDR3 is TGTGCCAGCAGCTTGTGGGAATTTTATAATGAGCAGTTCTTC. As protein: CASSLWEFYNEQFF.

The chain links TRBV6-1 to TRBJ2-3; D unresolved. V shed 6 bases and J shed 4 bases, with 17 bases lying between them. The CDR3 totals 15 residues. The germline gives CDR1 MNHNS, CDR2 SASEGT. CDR3 amino acids: CASRSPTQKADTQYF. In DNA form, the CDR3 reads TGTGCCAGCAGATCTCCGACACAGAAGGCAGATACGCAGTATTTT.

This rearrangement joins TRBV29-1 to TRBJ2-3; D is uncertain. Looked up from germline, CDR1 is SQVTM and CDR2 is ANQGSEA. The V end lost 2 bases, the J end lost 5 bases, and 11 bases lay between the germline ends. The length of the CDR3 is 13 residues. In DNA form, the CDR3 reads TGCAGCGTTGAATCGGGTCCGGGAGATACGCAGTATTTT. Its protein is CSVESGPGDTQYF.

This clonotype has more than one count but fewer than ten. The chain employs TRBV5-5 and TRBJ1-4; tentatively, D is TRBD1 (6 bases). The CDR3 runs 13 residues. Trimming removed 5 bases at V and 1 base at J, with 6 bases between. Germline values: CDR1 SGHKS, CDR2 YYEKEE (reference sequence). The CDR3: CASRDRTNEKLFF. CDR3 nucleotides: TGTGCCAGCAGGGACAGAACTAATGAAAAACTGTTTTTT.

This clonotype was detected ten times or more. This chain uses TRBV12-3 or TRBV12-4 with TRBJ1-4, with D hard to call. The CDR3 covers 12 residues. The ends were cut back, 5 bases at V and 8 bases at J, with 9 bases in the middle. Here the CDR3 reads CASSTRAEKLFF. The CDR3 DNA sequence: TGTGCCAGCAGTACCCGGGCGGAAAAACTGTTTTTT.

This clonotype has only a few counts. The chain couples TRBV5-5 to TRBJ1-2, with D perhaps matching TRBD1 (5 bases). V gave up 1 base and J gave up 0 bases, with 7 bases separating them. Per germline, CDR1 SGHKS and CDR2 YYEKEE (reference sequence). The CDR3 runs to 14 residues. The CDR3 coding sequence is TGTGCCAGCAGCTTGCCAGGGTCTAACTATGGCTACACCTTC. This sequence encodes CASSLPGSNYGYTF.

The chain carries TRBV7-9 and TRBJ2-1; TRBD1 aligns across 10 bases. Germline V gene lookup returns CDR1 SEHNR and CDR2 FQNEAQ (reference sequence). Unmatched junction bases numbered 21, after V lost 3 bases and J lost 4 bases. This CDR3 region has 21 residues. The CDR3 sequence: CASSLPGDRGLKRELYNEQFF. CDR3 DNA sequence: TGTGCCAGCAGCTTGCCCGGGGACAGGGGTCTCAAGCGGGAGTTGTACAATGAGCAGTTCTTC.

This chain uses TRBV10-1 with TRBJ2-3; no clear D. V was shortened by 10 bases and J by 0 bases, with 20 bases between the two germline ends. Germline CDR1 reads WNHNN; CDR2 reads SYGVQD (reference sequence). This CDR3 region has 16 residues. CDR3 protein: CATPDCPGSSTDTQYF. The CDR3 DNA sequence: TGCGCCACCCCGGATTGCCCGGGTAGTAGCACAGATACGCAGTATTTT.

This clonotype was counted many times. The chain combines TRBV3-1 with TRBJ2-1; either TRBD1 or TRBD2 may fit D (5 bases each). V lost 1 base, J lost 14 bases, and 12 bases lay in between. Germline V gives CDR1 LGHDT, CDR2 YNNKEL (reference sequence). This CDR3 has 12 amino acids. This CDR3 is CASSQGARGEFF. CDR3 nucleotides: TGTGCCAGCAGCCAAGGAGCCAGAGGGGAGTTCTTC.